These 28 T cell receptor beta chains originate from one sample sequenced in a study of cytomegalovirus exposure and HLA in healthy donors. The PCR made use of 60 Vbeta and 13 Jbeta primers. Assay used: immunoSEQ multiplex PCR; TCRdb lists only in-frame clones, some missing. The table shows some 160,000 clones, with 70% to 80% occurring only once. Input material: PBMCs. The receptors were sampled from a man in his sixties in good health and CMV-seronegative.

The chain uses TRBV29-1 and TRBJ2-7; TRBD1 matches at 10 bases. Looked up from germline, CDR1 is SQVTM and CDR2 is ANQGSEA. This CDR3 contains 15 residues. V shed 4 bases and J 2 bases; nucleotides not matched to a gene: 8. CDR3 region: CSVVGTGEGPYEQYF. For the CDR3, the DNA is TGCAGCGTTGTTGGGACAGGGGAGGGCCCCTACGAGCAGTACTTC.

This rearrangement joins TRBV2 to TRBJ2-5, with 8 bases aligning to TRBD1. The J call is uncertain, as TRBJ2-7 better fits the DNA end. Germline CDR1 is SNHLY and CDR2 is FYNNEI. The CDR3 covers 15 residues. This chain's CDR3 is CASKTNRDRTYEQYF. The CDR3 DNA sequence: TGTGCCAGCAAAACCAACCGGGACAGGACCTACGAGCAGTACTTC.

The rearrangement uses TRBV2 and TRBJ2-5, with a weak D call TRBD1 (5 bases). The J call could be wrong; TRBJ2-7 is a better fit for the DNA end. In germline, CDR1 is SNHLY, CDR2 FYNNEI. CDR3 length: 13 residues. The CDR3, as DNA: TGTGCCAGCAGGCTGGACATCACGTACGAGCAGTACTTC. As protein: CASRLDITYEQYF.

This clone has only one observation. The chain's CDR3 is CASSDDWSSYNEQFF. As DNA, the CDR3 is TGTGCCAGCAGTGACGACTGGAGCTCCTACAATGAGCAGTTCTTC. The rearrangement uses TRBV6-1 and TRBJ2-1, with D hard to call. The CDR3 loop spans 15 amino acids. V was trimmed by 3 bases and J by 0 bases, leaving 9 bases between them. CDR1 is MNHNS, CDR2 SASEGT, per germline.

In this sample, this clone turned up once. This rearrangement joins TRBV7-7 to TRBJ2-2; 9 bases agree with TRBD2. Trimming cost V 1 base and J 5 bases; bases outside gene matches: 5. The CDR3 is made up of 16 amino acids. Germline values: CDR1 SSHAT, CDR2 FNYEAQ (reference sequence). CDR3 nucleotides: TGTGCCAGCAGCTTAGTTCCAGCGGGAGGTACCGGGGAGCTGTTTTTT. Protein: CASSLVPAGGTGELFF. Variable domain in full (rest from reference TRBV7-7 and TRBJ2-2): GAGVSQSPRYKVTKRGQDVTLRCDPISSHATLYWYQQALGQGPEFLTYFNYEAQPDKSGLPSDRFSAERPEGSISTLTIQRTEQRDSAMYRCASSLVPAGGTGELFFGEGSRLTVL.

This chain links TRBV23-1 with TRBJ2-1; 13 nucleotides match TRBD2. TRBV23-1 is sorted into the ORF group, with uncertain function. J was trimmed by 5 bases and V by 8 bases; bases with no gene match: 15. The CDR3 consists of 18 residues. The CDR3 bases are TGCGCCAGCGGGGCGACTAGCGGGGGGCTCTTTTCGCACAATGAGCAGTTCTTC. It encodes CASGATSGGLFSHNEQFF.

The V call is TRBV29-1, the J call TRBJ2-7; D is undetermined. This CDR3 comprises 12 residues. Germline V gene sequence: CDR1 SQVTM, CDR2 ANQGSEA. Trimming took off 6 bases at V and 0 bases at J, with 9 bases between the two ends. CDR3 loop: CSVTGSSYEQYF. In DNA, the CDR3 is TGCAGCGTGACGGGTTCCTCCTACGAGCAGTACTTC.

This chain joins TRBV2 and TRBJ2-5; a possible D gene is TRBD1 (6 bases). The better agreement between TRBJ2-7 and the DNA end casts doubt on the J call. Germline CDR1 reads SNHLY; CDR2 reads FYNNEI. The length of the CDR3 is 14 residues. CDR3: CARQDRTKTYEQYF. In DNA, the CDR3 is TGTGCCAGACAAGACAGGACCAAAACCTACGAGCAGTACTTC.

CDR3 nucleotides: TGTGCCAGCAGCTTAAGGGGCGGGAATTCCTACGAGCAGTACTTC. Amino acid sequence: CASSLRGGNSYEQYF. This sequence joins TRBV11-2 and TRBJ2-7; D might be TRBD2 (6 bases). Trimming took off 2 bases at V and 1 base at J, with 12 bases between the two ends. The CDR3 is made up of 15 amino acids. Germline lookup yields CDR1 SGHAT and CDR2 FQNNGV.

This chain uses TRBV6-5 with TRBJ2-1; the match to TRBD1 covers 11 bases. There are 15 residues in the CDR3. V lost 4 bases, J lost 2 bases, and 1 base stayed unmatched. Germline CDR1 and CDR2: MNHEY and SVGAGI. CDR3 sequence reads: CASSWGQGAYNEQFF. The CDR3 DNA follows: TGTGCCAGCAGTTGGGGACAGGGGGCCTACAATGAGCAGTTCTTC.

This chain links TRBV5-1 with TRBJ1-5, with D hard to call. Trimming left V 4 bases short and J 9 bases short, with 17 bases between. This CDR3 is 14 amino acids long. The germline V gene encodes CDR1 SGHRS and CDR2 YFSETQ. The CDR3 region has the DNA TGCGCCAGCAGCCCCACTGGGCCGTTAGGGCCCCAGCATTTT. Its protein is CASSPTGPLGPQHF.

The rearrangement joins TRBV14 to TRBJ1-4; 9 bases agree with TRBD1. CDR1 SGHDN and CDR2 FVKESK come from the germline V gene. This CDR3 region has 14 residues. With V trimmed by 6 bases and J by 10 bases, 9 bases remained unmatched. The DNA of the CDR3 is TGTGCCAGCAGACCGGGACAGGGTGATGGAAAACTGTTTTTT. This translates into CASRPGQGDGKLFF. Full variable domain (remainder filled in from reference TRBV14 and TRBJ1-4): EAGVTQFPSHSVIEKGQTVTLRCDPISGHDNLYWYRRVMGKEIKFLLHFVKESKQDESGMPNNRFLAERTGGTYSTLKVQPAELEDSGVYFCASRPGQGDGKLFFGSGTQLSVL.

The V call is TRBV7-9, the J call TRBJ2-3; TRBD2 aligns across 12 bases. J gave up 3 bases and V 5 bases, and 15 bases lay outside the gene matches. The CDR3 covers 19 residues. Germline V lookup: CDR1 SEHNR, CDR2 FQNEAQ (reference sequence). The CDR3 bases are TGTGCCAGCAGCCCCTTTCTAGCGGGGGGGTCTCGGAAGACAGATACGCAGTATTTT. Translating it yields CASSPFLAGGSRKTDTQYF.

The V gene is TRBV2, the J gene TRBJ1-2; D gene uncertain. Trimming pared 2 bases from V and 2 bases from J, leaving 6 bases between. This CDR3 is built from 13 residues. CDR1 is SNHLY, CDR2 FYNNEI, per germline. CDR3 sequence reads: CASSEPGNYGYTF. The CDR3 region has the DNA TGTGCCAGCAGTGAACCGGGGAACTATGGCTACACCTTC. The variable domain in full, completed from reference TRBV2 and TRBJ1-2, reads EPEVTQTPSHQVTQMGQEVILRCVPISNHLYFYWYRQILGQKVEFLVSFYNNEISEKSEIFDDQFSVERPDGSNFTLKIRSTKLEDSAMYFCASSEPGNYGYTFGSGTRLTVV.

This chain joins TRBV27 and TRBJ2-6; a possible D gene is TRBD1 (6 bases). CDR1 MNHEY and CDR2 SMNVEV come from the germline V gene (reference sequence). The CDR3 covers 18 residues. The V and J ends lost 6 bases and 0 bases respectively, with 18 bases between them. The CDR3 sequence is CASSLLGQGNSGANVLTF. In DNA, the CDR3 is TGTGCCAGCAGCCTTTTGGGGCAGGGGAACTCTGGGGCCAACGTCCTGACTTTC.

This chain joins TRBV19 and TRBJ1-5; TRBD1 matches at 7 bases. This CDR3 has 15 amino acids. V shed 5 bases, J shed 6 bases, and the junction held 10 bases outside the gene matches. Germline V gives CDR1 LNHDA, CDR2 SQIVND (reference sequence). The chain's CDR3 is CASSGGGARGQPQHF. CDR3 DNA sequence: TGTGCCAGTAGTGGAGGGGGCGCGAGGGGTCAGCCCCAGCATTTT. The full variable domain, with the rest looked up from reference TRBV19 and TRBJ1-5, is DGGITQSPKYLFRKEGQNVTLSCEQNLNHDAMYWYRQDPGQGLRLIYYSQIVNDFQKGDIAEGYSVSREKKESFPLTVTSAQKNPTAFYLCASSGGGARGQPQHFGDGTRLSIL.

The chain couples TRBV15 to TRBJ1-4; D is possibly TRBD1 (5 bases). The CDR3 consists of 13 residues. Germline V CDR1 and CDR2: LNHNV, YYDKDF (reference sequence). V gave up 1 base and J gave up 7 bases, with 7 bases separating them. The CDR3 DNA follows: TGTGCCACCAGCAGAGTGGGGGGTGAAAAACTGTTTTTT. As protein: CATSRVGGEKLFF. Using reference TRBV15 and TRBJ1-4 for the parts outside the CDR3, the full variable domain is DAMVIQNPRYQVTQFGKPVTLSCSQTLNHNVMYWYQQKSSQAPKLLFHYYDKDFNNEADTPDNFQSRRPNTSFCFLDIRSPGLGDTAMYLCATSRVGGEKLFFGSGTQLSVL.

The V gene is TRBV29-1, the J gene TRBJ2-1; 9 positions agree with TRBD2. This CDR3 has 15 residues. Per germline, CDR1 SQVTM and CDR2 ANQGSEA. Trimming at V came to 6 bases and at J to 7 bases, leaving 13 bases not matched to a gene. CDR3 residues: CSVPGTSTRGNEQFF. CDR3 sequence (DNA): TGCAGCGTCCCCGGGACTAGCACCCGAGGGAATGAGCAGTTCTTC.

V gene TRBV12-5 combines with J gene TRBJ2-2; possible D gene TRBD1, 6 bases. Germline assignment: CDR1 LGHNT and CDR2 FRNRAP. This CDR3 spans 16 amino acids. Trimming removed 1 base at V and 1 base at J, with 10 bases between. CDR3: CASGLGGTLNTGELFF. The CDR3 DNA reads TGTGCTAGTGGTTTGGGGGGGACATTGAACACCGGGGAGCTGTTTTTT.

This sequence joins TRBV5-5 and TRBJ1-2; no clear D. Germline CDR1 is SGHKS and CDR2 is YYEKEE (reference sequence). This CDR3 spans 13 amino acids. Trimming cost V 5 bases and J 4 bases, with 12 bases left between them. CDR3 sequence (DNA): TGTGCCAGCAGACTATGGGAGGGCTATGGCTACACCTTC. Protein: CASRLWEGYGYTF.

This chain links TRBV6-6 with TRBJ2-7, with a weak D call TRBD2 (6 bases). The germline V and J ends were trimmed by 6 bases and 3 bases, with 9 bases remaining between them. The germline gives CDR1 MNHNY, CDR2 SVGAGI (reference sequence). The CDR3 length is 12 residues. The CDR3 sequence is CASSQTSYEQYF. The CDR3, as DNA: TGTGCCAGCAGCCAGACTAGCTACGAGCAGTACTTC.

The J gene is TRBJ2-2, the V gene TRBV28; a possible D gene is TRBD2 (5 bases). CDR3 size: 15 residues. Looked up from germline, CDR1 is MDHEN and CDR2 is SYDVKM. V was clipped by 8 bases and J by 6 bases, with 19 bases between them. The CDR3 protein is CASLRDQTPPGELFF. CDR3 bases: TGTGCCAGCTTGAGGGATCAGACCCCTCCCGGGGAGCTGTTTTTT. Combining the CDR3 with reference TRBV28 and TRBJ2-2 gives the whole variable domain DVKVTQSSRYLVKRTGEKVFLECVQDMDHENMFWYRQDPGLGLRLIYFSYDVKMKEKGDIPEGYSVSREKKERFSLILESASTNQTSMYLCASLRDQTPPGELFFGEGSRLTVL.

V usage is TRBV5-1 and J usage is TRBJ2-7; 8 bases fit TRBD1. V trimming: 0 bases; J trimming: 4 bases; junction bases outside the gene matches: 6. The V gene's germline CDR1 is SGHRS and CDR2 YFSETQ. This CDR3 comprises 15 residues. The CDR3 reads CASSLGQGALYEQYF. CDR3 in DNA: TGCGCCAGCAGCTTGGGGCAGGGGGCGCTATACGAGCAGTACTTC.

CDR3 DNA: TGTGCCAGCTCACCACCGATAACAGACAGAGAAAACATTCAGTACTTC. As protein: CASSPPITDRENIQYF. This sequence joins TRBV18 and TRBJ2-4; D is possibly TRBD1 (5 bases). CDR1 and CDR2 (germline): KGHSH, LQKENI. The CDR3 covers 16 residues. V lost 0 bases to trimming and J lost 5 bases, with 14 bases between them.

The chain is built from TRBV5-1 and TRBJ1-4; TRBD1 matches at 12 bases. CDR3 size: 15 residues. Germline CDR1 is SGHRS and CDR2 is YFSETQ. Trimming at V came to 0 bases and at J to 8 bases, leaving 2 bases not matched to a gene. The CDR3 DNA sequence: TGCGCCAGCAGCTTGGACGGGACAGGGGGCGAAAAACTGTTTTTT. Its protein is CASSLDGTGGEKLFF.

This clone has a handful of counts. This chain connects TRBV6-5 to TRBJ2-5; D unresolved. The DNA end lines up better with TRBJ2-7; the J call may be wrong. The germline V gene has CDR1 MNHEY and CDR2 SVGAGI. The CDR3 is 15 residues long. CDR3 amino acids: CASSYGTDPTYEQYF. The CDR3 nucleotides read TGTGCCAGCAGTTACGGCACAGACCCCACCTACGAGCAGTACTTC.

This rearrangement joins TRBV18 to TRBJ1-2, with TRBD1 identical over 9 bases. Trimming at V came to 5 bases and at J to 8 bases, leaving 9 bases not matched to a gene. CDR1 and CDR2 from the germline V gene are KGHSH and LQKENI. The CDR3 is made up of 14 amino acids. The CDR3 is CASSAAGQGGGYTF. DNA for the CDR3: TGTGCCAGCTCAGCCGCGGGACAGGGTGGAGGCTACACCTTC. Full variable domain (remainder filled in from reference TRBV18 and TRBJ1-2): NAGVMQNPRHLVRRRGQEARLRCSPMKGHSHVYWYRQLPEEGLKFMVYLQKENIIDESGMPKERFSAEFPKEGPSILRIQQVVRGDSAAYFCASSAAGQGGGYTFGSGTRLTVV.

The chain employs TRBV29-1 and TRBJ1-2; 7 nucleotides line up with TRBD1. The length of the CDR3 is 13 residues. Germline CDR1 is SQVTM and CDR2 is ANQGSEA. V gave up 1 base and J gave up 3 bases; unmatched junction bases: 2. The chain's CDR3 is CSVEGDRDYGYTF. The CDR3 coding sequence is TGCAGCGTTGAAGGAGACAGGGACTATGGCTACACCTTC.